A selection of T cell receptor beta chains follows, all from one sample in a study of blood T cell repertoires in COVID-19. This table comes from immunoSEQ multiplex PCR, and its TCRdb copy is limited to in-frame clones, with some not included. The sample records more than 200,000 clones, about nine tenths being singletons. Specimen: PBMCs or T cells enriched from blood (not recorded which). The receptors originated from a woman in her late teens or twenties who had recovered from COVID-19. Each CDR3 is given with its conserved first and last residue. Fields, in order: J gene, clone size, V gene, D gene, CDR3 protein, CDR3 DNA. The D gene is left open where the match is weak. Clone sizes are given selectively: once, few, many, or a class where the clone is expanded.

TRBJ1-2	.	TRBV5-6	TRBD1	CASSSSRDRVGYTF	TGTGCCAGCAGCTCCTCTCGGGACAGGGTCGGCTACACCTTC
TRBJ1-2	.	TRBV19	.	CASSNRESYGYTF	TGTGCCAGTAGCAACAGGGAGTCGTATGGCTACACCTTC
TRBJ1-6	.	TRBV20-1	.	CSASRSGAKETLHF	TGCAGTGCTAGTAGGTCAGGGGCAAAGGAAACCCTCCACTTT
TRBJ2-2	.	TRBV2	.	CASRLMGGLQGSNTGELFF	TGTGCCAGCAGGCTGATGGGTGGTCTACAGGGCAGTAACACCGGGGAGCTGTTTTTT
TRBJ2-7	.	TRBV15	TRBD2	CATSRDSGRAYEQYF	TGTGCCACCAGCAGAGACAGCGGGAGGGCCTACGAGCAGTACTTC
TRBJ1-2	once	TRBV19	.	CASSRVELYGYTF	TGTGCCAGTAGTCGGGTCGAATTGTATGGCTACACCTTC
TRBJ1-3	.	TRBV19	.	CATSDVYSGNTIYF	TGTGCCACCAGCGATGTTTACTCTGGAAACACCATATATTTT
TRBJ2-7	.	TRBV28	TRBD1	CASSLVGTGTYEQYF	TGTGCCAGCAGTTTGGTCGGGACAGGGACCTACGAGCAGTACTTC
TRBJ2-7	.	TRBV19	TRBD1	CASSLGQGVGEQYF	TGTGCCAGTAGTCTTGGACAGGGAGTAGGAGAGCAGTACTTC
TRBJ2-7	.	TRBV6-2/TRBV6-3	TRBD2	CASSSGGAEVSEQYF	TGTGCCAGCAGTTCCGGGGGGGCCGAGGTTAGCGAGCAGTACTTC
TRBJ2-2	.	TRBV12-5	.	CASGFTRRDTGELFF	TGTGCTAGTGGTTTTACCCGGCGGGACACCGGGGAGCTGTTTTTT
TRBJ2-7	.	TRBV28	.	CASSLSRREYPSYEQYF	TGTGCCAGCAGTTTATCCCGACGGGAATATCCTTCCTACGAGCAGTACTTC
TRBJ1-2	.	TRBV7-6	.	CASSPRGAVGGYTF	TGTGCCAGCAGCCCACGCGGAGCGGTTGGTGGCTACACCTTC
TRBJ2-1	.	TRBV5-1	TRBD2	CASSAGGSYNEQFF	TGCGCCAGCAGCGCGGGGGGGTCCTACAATGAGCAGTTCTTC
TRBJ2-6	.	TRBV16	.	CASSQRSSGANVLTF	TGTGCCAGCAGCCAAAGGAGCTCTGGGGCCAACGTCCTGACTTTC
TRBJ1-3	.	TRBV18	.	CASSPAGPTGNTIYF	TGTGCCAGCTCACCAGCAGGTCCAACTGGAAACACCATATATTTT
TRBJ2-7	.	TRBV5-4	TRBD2	CASSLRAGGLEQYF	TGTGCCAGCAGCTTGAGGGCGGGAGGGCTCGAGCAGTACTTC
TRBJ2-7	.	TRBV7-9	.	CASSLSGAAPYEQYF	TGTGCCAGCAGCTTATCTGGGGCCGCGCCCTACGAGCAGTACTTC
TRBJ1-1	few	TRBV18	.	CATSDSSNTEAFF	TGTGCCACCTCAGACAGTTCGAACACTGAAGCTTTCTTT
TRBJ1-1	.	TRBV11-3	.	CASSPRTANTEAFF	TGTGCCAGCAGCCCCCGGACAGCCAACACTGAAGCTTTCTTT
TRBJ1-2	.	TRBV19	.	CASRLPGPGDYGYTF	TGTGCCAGTAGGTTACCCGGGCCCGGGGACTATGGCTACACCTTC
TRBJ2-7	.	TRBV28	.	CASSPPPRRQVYEQYF	TGTGCCAGCAGCCCACCCCCGCGACGACAAGTCTACGAGCAGTACTTC
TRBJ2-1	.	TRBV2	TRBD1	CASRRTGFLNEQFF	TGTGCCAGCAGAAGGACAGGGTTTCTGAATGAGCAGTTCTTC
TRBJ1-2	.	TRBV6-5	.	CASTRSGGGYGYTF	TGTGCCAGCACCAGATCCGGGGGTGGCTATGGCTACACCTTC
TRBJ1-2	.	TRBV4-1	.	CASSQGQNFGYTF	TGCGCCAGCAGCCAAGGACAGAACTTTGGCTACACCTTC
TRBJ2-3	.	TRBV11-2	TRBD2	CASSLGAGDHTDTQYF	TGTGCCAGCAGCTTAGGGGCGGGGGACCACACAGATACGCAGTATTTT
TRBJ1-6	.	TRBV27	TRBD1	CASTIQGSYNSPLHF	TGTGCCAGCACAATACAGGGGAGCTATAATTCACCCCTCCACTTT
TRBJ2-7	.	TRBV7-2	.	CASSLVAGTSYEQYF	TGTGCCAGCAGCTTAGTTGCGGGGACGTCCTACGAGCAGTACTTC
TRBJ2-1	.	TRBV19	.	CASSVSDEQFF	TGTGCCAGTAGTGTCTCAGATGAGCAGTTCTTC
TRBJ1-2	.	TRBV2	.	CASSEFQAGGYTF	TGTGCCAGCAGTGAATTCCAAGCCGGTGGCTACACCTTC
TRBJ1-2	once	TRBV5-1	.	CASSLTRPRGGYTF	TGCGCCAGCAGCTTGACGCGGCCCAGGGGTGGCTACACCTTC
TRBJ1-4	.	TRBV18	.	CASSPPGLTNEKLFF	TGTGCCAGCTCACCACCGGGCTTAACTAATGAAAAACTGTTTTTT
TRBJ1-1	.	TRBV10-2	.	CASSRLQNTEAFF	TGCGCCAGCTCCCGACTACAAAACACTGAAGCTTTCTTT
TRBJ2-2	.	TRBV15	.	CATSDARAGELFF	TGTGCCACCAGTGATGCACGGGCCGGGGAGCTGTTTTTT
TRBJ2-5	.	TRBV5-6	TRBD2	CASSYSGGGETQYF	TGTGCCAGCAGCTACTCCGGGGGAGGGGAGACCCAGTACTTC
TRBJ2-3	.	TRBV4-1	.	CASSPAATGTDTQYF	TGCGCCAGCAGCCCCGCGGCCACTGGGACAGATACGCAGTATTTT
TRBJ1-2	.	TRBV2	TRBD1	CASKLNSGGSRKGYTF	TGTGCCAGCAAACTTAACTCAGGGGGAAGTCGTAAAGGCTACACCTTC
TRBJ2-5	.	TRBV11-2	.	CASRVWGRGYQETQYF	TGTGCCAGCAGGGTGTGGGGGAGGGGGTACCAAGAGACCCAGTACTTC
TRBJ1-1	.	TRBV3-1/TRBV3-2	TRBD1	CASSQTDRAEAFF	TGTGCCAGCAGCCAAACGGACAGGGCTGAAGCTTTCTTT
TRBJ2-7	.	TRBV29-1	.	CSVASGVQSYEQYF	TGCAGCGTGGCTTCCGGGGTCCAATCCTACGAGCAGTACTTC
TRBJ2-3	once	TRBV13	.	CASSPGGWGNTQYF	TGTGCCAGCAGCCCCGGGGGTTGGGGAAATACGCAGTATTTT
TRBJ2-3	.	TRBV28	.	CASSSRLVTQYF	TGTGCCAGCAGCTCCAGGCTCGTTACGCAGTATTTT
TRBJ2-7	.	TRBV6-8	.	CASSLLTKRPYEQYF	TGTGCCAGCAGTTTACTGACTAAAAGGCCCTACGAGCAGTACTTC
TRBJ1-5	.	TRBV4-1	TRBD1	CASSPWTGDYSNQPQHF	TGCGCCAGCAGCCCATGGACAGGCGATTATAGCAATCAGCCCCAGCATTTT
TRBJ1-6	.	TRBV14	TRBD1	CASSQVQGDSPLHF	TGTGCCAGCAGCCAAGTACAGGGGGATTCACCCCTCCACTTT
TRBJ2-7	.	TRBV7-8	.	CASSSYRVNEQYF	TGTGCCAGCAGCTCCTACAGGGTTAACGAGCAGTACTTC
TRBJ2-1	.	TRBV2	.	CASNQRGRQEFF	TGTGCCAGCAATCAAAGGGGGAGACAGGAGTTCTTC
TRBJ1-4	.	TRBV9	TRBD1	CASSRDSQNEKLFF	TGTGCCAGCAGCCGGGACAGCCAAAATGAAAAACTGTTTTTT
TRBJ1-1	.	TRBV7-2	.	CASTRDSNTNTEAFF	TGTGCCAGCACTCGAGACAGTAACACGAACACTGAAGCTTTCTTT
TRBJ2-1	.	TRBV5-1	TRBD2	CASSFRTSIYNEQFF	TGCGCCAGCAGCTTCAGGACTAGCATCTACAATGAGCAGTTCTTC
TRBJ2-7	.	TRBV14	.	CASSQVHPYEQYF	TGTGCCAGCAGCCAAGTTCATCCCTACGAGCAGTACTTC
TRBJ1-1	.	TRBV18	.	CASSSDVEAFF	TGTGCCAGCTCAAGCGACGTTGAAGCTTTCTTT
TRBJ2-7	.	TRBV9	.	CASSLSGTGDEQYF	TGTGCCAGCAGCCTCAGCGGTACGGGTGACGAGCAGTACTTC
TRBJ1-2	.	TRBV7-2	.	CASIKQARSDYGYTF	TGTGCCAGCATTAAACAGGCTAGGAGCGACTATGGCTACACCTTC
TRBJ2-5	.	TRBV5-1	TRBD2	CASRLAAGEETQYF	TGCGCCAGCAGACTAGCAGCGGGGGAAGAGACCCAGTACTTC
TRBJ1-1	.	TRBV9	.	CASSVHTRDTEAFF	TGTGCCAGCAGCGTTCATACCAGGGACACTGAAGCTTTCTTT
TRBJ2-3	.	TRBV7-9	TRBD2	CASSPGLARRSGVQYF	TGTGCCAGCAGTCCGGGACTAGCGAGACGCTCAGGGGTGCAGTATTTT
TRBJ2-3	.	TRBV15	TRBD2	CATSSWGGTSGDLFSTDTQYF	TGTGCCACCAGCAGCTGGGGGGGGACTAGCGGGGATCTATTTAGCACAGATACGCAGTATTTT
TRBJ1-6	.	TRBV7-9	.	CASSLRPTLTSPLHF	TGTGCCAGCAGCTTAAGACCGACACTTACTTCACCCCTCCACTTT
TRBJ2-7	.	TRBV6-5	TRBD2	CASREFTSGSYEQYF	TGTGCCAGCAGGGAGTTCACTAGCGGATCCTACGAGCAGTACTTC